The T cell receptor (beta chain) described here comes from a study of cytotoxic CD8 clonotypes in ibrutinib-treated CLL. Turning to the study itself: The samples contained a few hundred thousand productive templates on average. They also contained an average of approximately 97,000 productive rearrangements. Study-wide results and caveats: Baseline clonality exceeded age-matched healthy donors and tracked circulating CD8+ T-cell counts. Public clonotypes were seen rarely and were contracted or stable on treatment.

For this clone: Its antigen remains unknown. Possible read error: a much larger clone is one base away.

Data came from immunoSEQ multiplex PCR; TCRdb stores just in-frame clones and leaves some out. The repertoire holds about 200,000 clones, with roughly three quarters as singletons. Germline CDR1 MNHEY, CDR2 SMNVEV (reference sequence). CDR3 length: 14 residues. J gave up 10 bases and V 7 bases, and 8 bases lay outside the gene matches. V and J are TRBV27 and TRBJ2-1, with 12 bases identical to TRBD2. The specimen comprised PBMCs, sampled after 12 months of ibrutinib treatment. The receptor was isolated from a human donor with chronic lymphocytic leukemia. CDR3 nucleotides: TGTGCCAGCACCAGACTAGCGGGGGCGGGAGAGCAGTTCTTC. Its translation: CASTRLAGAGEQFF.